The 21 T cell receptor beta chains below were found in one sample sequenced in a study of cytomegalovirus exposure and HLA in healthy donors. The PCR made use of 60 Vbeta and 13 Jbeta primers. Data came from immunoSEQ multiplex PCR; TCRdb stores just in-frame clones and leaves some out. The sample records 63,000 or so clones, 73% being singletons. The sequenced sample consisted of PBMCs. These receptors all stem from a man aged 45 to 65 in good health and CMV-seronegative.

This chain links TRBV7-6 with TRBJ2-3, with 9 bases that match TRBD2. V lost 1 base to trimming and J lost 4 bases; unmatched junction nucleotides: 9. The CDR3 covers 17 residues. CDR1 and CDR2 from the germline V gene are SGHVS and FNYEAQ. The CDR3 DNA reads as TGTGCCAGCAGCTTAGGTTCGAGCGGGGGGAGCCCAGATACGCAGTATTTT. Translated: CASSLGSSGGSPDTQYF.

Written as DNA, the CDR3 is TGCGCCAGCAGCTTGGCCCCAGGCGGGGCCTACGAGCAGTACTTC. This codes for CASSLAPGGAYEQYF. The chain joins TRBV5-1 to TRBJ2-7, with TRBD2 as a possible D gene (6 bases). V was pared by 0 bases and J by 2 bases, with 12 bases between. The CDR3 is made up of 15 amino acids. Germline V gene lookup returns CDR1 SGHRS and CDR2 YFSETQ.

By proportion, this clone is medium-sized. The chain uses TRBV30 and TRBJ2-2; D is unresolved. V gave up 0 bases and J gave up 6 bases, with 5 bases separating them. The length of the CDR3 is 12 residues. Germline V gives CDR1 GTSNPN, CDR2 SVGIG (reference sequence). CDR3 in DNA: TGTGCCTGGAGTGTACTGTCCGGGGAGCTGTTTTTT. Its protein product is CAWSVLSGELFF. Drawing the rest from reference TRBV30 and TRBJ2-2, the complete variable domain is SQTIHQWPATLVQPVGSPLSLECTVEGTSNPNLYWYRQAAGRGLQLLFYSVGIGQISSEVPQNLSASRPQDRQFILSSKKLLLSDSGFYLCAWSVLSGELFFGEGSRLTVL.

The chain couples TRBV5-5 to TRBJ1-5; TRBD1 matches at 8 bases. Germline V gene sequence: CDR1 SGHKS, CDR2 YYEKEE (reference sequence). Trimming at V came to 1 base and at J to 6 bases, leaving 6 bases not matched to a gene. The CDR3 totals 15 residues. CDR3 sequence: CASSLQGASGQPQHF. As DNA, the CDR3 is TGTGCCAGCAGCTTGCAGGGGGCTAGCGGTCAGCCCCAGCATTTT.

This sequence joins TRBV6-1 and TRBJ2-3; possible D gene TRBD2, 5 bases. In germline, CDR1 is MNHNS, CDR2 SASEGT. The CDR3 is made up of 16 amino acids. V gave up 2 bases and J gave up 3 bases, with 15 bases separating them. This chain's CDR3 is CASSEFLGQRTDTQYF. Written as DNA, the CDR3 is TGTGCCAGCAGTGAATTTCTGGGCCAGCGGACAGATACGCAGTATTTT.

This CDR3 is CASSNPGQGNSPLHF. In nucleotides, the CDR3 is TGCGCCAGCAGCAACCCGGGACAGGGGAATTCACCCCTCCACTTT. The chain employs TRBV5-1 and TRBJ1-6, with 10 bases aligning to TRBD1. This CDR3 contains 15 residues. V lost 4 bases, J lost 7 bases, and 5 bases stayed unmatched. Germline V gene sequence: CDR1 SGHRS, CDR2 YFSETQ.

The chain employs TRBV6-6 and TRBJ2-2; 9 nucleotides align to TRBD2. After removal of 8 bases from V and 4 bases from J, the junction contained 11 bases not matched to a gene. The germline V gene encodes CDR1 MNHNY and CDR2 SVGAGI (reference sequence). The CDR3 length is 16 residues. The CDR3 bases are TGTGCCAGCGTCGCGCGGGGGGGGCCGGGCACCGGGGAGCTGTTTTTT. Translating gives CASVARGGPGTGELFF.

This clone was picked up a small number of times. This sequence joins TRBV27 and TRBJ2-7; 12 bases align to TRBD2. CDR3 length: 17 residues. Germline loops: CDR1 MNHEY, CDR2 SMNVEV (reference sequence). J was trimmed by 5 bases and V by 0 bases; bases with no gene match: 8. CDR3 bases: TGTGCCAGCAGTTTATCGCTTGGGACTAGCGGGTGGAACGAGCAGTACTTC. It is translated as CASSLSLGTSGWNEQYF.

As DNA, the CDR3 is TGTGCCAGCAGGAGACCGGGACAGGGCCCCTACGAGCAGTACTTC. This encodes CASRRPGQGPYEQYF. This chain joins TRBV25-1 and TRBJ2-7; the match to TRBD1 covers 9 bases. Germline V CDR1 and CDR2: MGHDK, SYGVNS. This CDR3 comprises 15 residues. J gave up 2 bases and V 6 bases, and 8 bases lay outside the gene matches.

This chain uses TRBV7-9 with TRBJ2-6; D might be TRBD2 (5 bases). CDR1 is SEHNR, CDR2 FQNEAQ, per germline (reference sequence). With 6 bases removed from V and 4 bases from J, the gap between germline ends came to 13 bases. The CDR3 runs to 15 residues. The CDR3 bases are TGTGCCAGCAGTTCAGGACTCACGGGGGCCAACGTCCTGACTTTC. Protein product: CASSSGLTGANVLTF.

The rearrangement joins TRBV30 to TRBJ1-4; 10 bases are a match to TRBD1. The CDR3 runs 16 residues. Trimming removed 0 bases from V and 5 bases from J; junction bases left unmatched: 6. Germline V CDR1 and CDR2: GTSNPN, SVGIG (reference sequence). The CDR3 region is CAWSVGGQGRNEKLFF. The CDR3 DNA sequence: TGTGCCTGGAGTGTTGGGGGACAGGGGCGAAATGAAAAACTGTTTTTT.

The genes are TRBV29-1 and TRBJ2-7; 8 nucleotides line up with TRBD2. The CDR3 length is 15 residues. The germline CDR1 and CDR2 sequences are SQVTM and ANQGSEA. With V trimmed by 1 base and J by 5 bases, 10 bases remained unmatched. The CDR3 coding sequence is TGCAGCGTTGAAGCAGCGGGGGCACAGATCGACGAGCAGTACTTC. This translates into CSVEAAGAQIDEQYF.

This clone appeared a few times. The V call is TRBV14, the J call TRBJ2-1, with 11 bases aligning to TRBD2. CDR3 length: 15 residues. V trimming: 4 bases; J trimming: 6 bases; junction bases outside the gene matches: 5. Per germline, CDR1 SGHDN and CDR2 FVKESK. The CDR3 nucleotides are TGTGCCAGCAGCCGCAATAGCGGGGGGGGCAATGAGCAGTTCTTC. It specifies CASSRNSGGGNEQFF.

This clone was recorded only once. The V gene is TRBV5-4, the J gene TRBJ2-3; TRBD2 agrees at 7 bases. The germline CDR1 and CDR2 sequences are SGHNT and YYREEE (reference sequence). The junction had 3 bases not matched to a gene; V was cut back by 0 bases and J by 5 bases. The CDR3 sequence is 14 residues long. CDR3 bases: TGTGCCAGCAGCTTGGGTGGGGGGGGAGATACGCAGTATTTT. Translating it yields CASSLGGGGDTQYF.

This chain joins TRBV10-1 and TRBJ1-2; 8 bases agree with TRBD1. The CDR3 has 15 amino acids. Losses at the gene ends were 0 bases for V and 6 bases for J; bases not matched to a gene: 6. CDR1 WNHNN and CDR2 SYGVQD come from the germline V gene (reference sequence). The CDR3 region is CASSESPTGADGYTF. DNA of the CDR3: TGCGCCAGCAGTGAGTCGCCGACAGGGGCGGATGGCTACACCTTC.

The genes are TRBV4-2 and TRBJ1-1, with D possibly being TRBD1 (6 bases). The germline V gene encodes CDR1 LGHNA and CDR2 YNFKEQ. V dropped 6 bases and J dropped 4 bases, with 15 bases sitting between them. This CDR3 contains 14 residues. The chain's CDR3 is CASRGTDRSTEAFF. The CDR3, as DNA: TGTGCCAGCAGGGGAACTGACAGGAGCACTGAAGCTTTCTTT.

CDR3 DNA sequence: TGTGCCAGCAGCCTAACCAAAACAGCCGGGACAGGCCTAGGGGAAAAACTGTTTTTT. Residues: CASSLTKTAGTGLGEKLFF. The V gene is TRBV5-8, the J gene TRBJ1-4, with 8 nucleotides matching TRBD1. The J segment lost 8 bases and the V segment lost 4 bases, leaving 22 bases of the junction unmatched. CDR1 and CDR2 (germline): SGHTS, YDEGEE. This CDR3 region has 19 residues.

The rearrangement uses TRBV10-3 and TRBJ1-2; D is uncertain. This CDR3 has 15 amino acids. Germline V gene data show CDR1 as ENHRY and CDR2 as SYGVKD. Trimming cost V 6 bases and J 8 bases, with 22 bases left between them. CDR3 coding DNA: TGTGCCATCAGCAGCCTGGAGGGTGGTCTCAGCGGCTACACCTTC. Protein product: CAISSLEGGLSGYTF.

This clone was observed once. CDR3 DNA: TGTGCAGCCCCCGGGGGGGCCCCCGGGGAGCTGTTTTTT. It encodes CAAPGGAPGELFF. The chain has TRBV7-9 and TRBJ2-2; TRBD2 agrees at 8 bases. Germline V gene lookup returns CDR1 SEHNR and CDR2 FQNEAQ (reference sequence). The length of the CDR3 is 13 residues.

The CDR3 region has the DNA TGTGCCTGGAGCGGAGGGGGCACTCAGCCCCAGCATTTT. Its translation: CAWSGGGTQPQHF. The chain links TRBV30 to TRBJ1-5, with 7 bases lining up with TRBD1. V shed 3 bases and J 6 bases; nucleotides not matched to a gene: 5. The CDR3 has 13 residues. The germline V gene has CDR1 GTSNPN and CDR2 SVGIG (reference sequence).

The chain couples TRBV5-8 to TRBJ1-3; D uncertain. The germline CDR1 and CDR2 sequences are SGHTS and YDEGEE. The CDR3 length is 14 residues. V dropped 1 base and J dropped 0 bases, with 5 bases sitting between them. Here the CDR3 DNA reads TGTGCCAGCAGCTTGCTAGCCTCTGGAAACACCATATATTTT. Amino acids: CASSLLASGNTIYF.